This T cell receptor (beta chain) was sequenced for a study of cytomegalovirus exposure and HLA in healthy donors. About the study: The same platform was used for the 110 or so validation repertoires and the roughly 640 first-cohort repertoires, a later analysis reported. Overall study results and limits: The study designated around 150 TCR beta chains cytomegalovirus-associated. Most TCR sequences showed up rarely, but some public TCRs showed up in many donors. Cytomegalovirus status was reportedly diagnosed by the classifier with high specificity and sensitivity.

In this sample, this clone turned up once. Antigen specificity is unknown. Profiled with immunoSEQ multiplex PCR; TCRdb holds only in-frame clones, not every one. The sample lists around 130,000 clones; just under 90% were seen once. Material for sequencing was PBMCs. The TCR comes from a man aged 30 to 39 in good health and CMV-seronegative.

CDR3 amino acids: CASSQTGGGSNYGYTF. The CDR3 bases are TGTGCCAGCAGCCAGACCGGGGGGGGTTCTAACTATGGCTACACCTTC. The chain recombines TRBV4-2 with TRBJ1-2, with a possible D match to TRBD1 (5 bases). Germline V lookup: CDR1 LGHNA, CDR2 YNFKEQ. The CDR3 is made up of 16 amino acids. Deletions cut 3 bases from V and 0 bases from J, with 14 bases between.